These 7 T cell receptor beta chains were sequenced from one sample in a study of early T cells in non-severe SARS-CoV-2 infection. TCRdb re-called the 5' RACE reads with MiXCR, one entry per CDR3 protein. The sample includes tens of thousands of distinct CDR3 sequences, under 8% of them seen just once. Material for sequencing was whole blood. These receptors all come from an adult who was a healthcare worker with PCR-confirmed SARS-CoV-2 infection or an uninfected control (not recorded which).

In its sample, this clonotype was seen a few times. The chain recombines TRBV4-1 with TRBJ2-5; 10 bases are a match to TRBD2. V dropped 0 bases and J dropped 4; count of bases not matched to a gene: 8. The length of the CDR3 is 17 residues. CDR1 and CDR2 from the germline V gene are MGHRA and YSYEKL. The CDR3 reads CASSQDSGTSVGETQYF. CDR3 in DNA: TGCGCCAGCAGCCAAGATTCCGGGACTAGCGTTGGAGAGACCCAGTACTTC.

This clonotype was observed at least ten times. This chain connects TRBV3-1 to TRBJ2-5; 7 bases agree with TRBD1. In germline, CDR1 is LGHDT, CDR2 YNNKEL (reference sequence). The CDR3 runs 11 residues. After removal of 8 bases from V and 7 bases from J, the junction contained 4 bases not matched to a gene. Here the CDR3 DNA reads TGTGCCAGCGGGACAGCAGGGACCCAGTACTTC. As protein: CASGTAGTQYF.

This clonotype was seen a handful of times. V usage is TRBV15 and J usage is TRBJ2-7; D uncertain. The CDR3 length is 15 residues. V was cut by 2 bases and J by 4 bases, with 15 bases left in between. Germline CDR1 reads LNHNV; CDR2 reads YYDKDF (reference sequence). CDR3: CATSRNSLAAYEQYF. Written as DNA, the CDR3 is TGTGCCACCAGCAGAAATAGCCTCGCGGCGTACGAGCAGTACTTC.

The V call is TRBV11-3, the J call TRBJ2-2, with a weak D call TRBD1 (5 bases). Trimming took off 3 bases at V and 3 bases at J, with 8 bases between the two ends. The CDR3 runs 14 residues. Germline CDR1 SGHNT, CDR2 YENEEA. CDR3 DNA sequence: TGTGCCAGCAGCTTGATGGGGCACACCGGGGAGCTGTTTTTT. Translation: CASSLMGHTGELFF.

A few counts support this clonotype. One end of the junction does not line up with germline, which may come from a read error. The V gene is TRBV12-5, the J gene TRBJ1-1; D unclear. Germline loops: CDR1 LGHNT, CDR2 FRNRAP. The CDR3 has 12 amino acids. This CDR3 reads CASGLVDTEVFF. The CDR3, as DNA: TGTGCTAGTGGTTTGGTTGACACTGAAGTTTTCTTT.

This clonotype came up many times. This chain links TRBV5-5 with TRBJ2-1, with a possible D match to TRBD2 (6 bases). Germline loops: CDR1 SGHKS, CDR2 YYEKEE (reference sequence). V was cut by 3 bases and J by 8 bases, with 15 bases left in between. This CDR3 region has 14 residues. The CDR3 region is CASSSPGLNHEQFF. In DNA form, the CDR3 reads TGTGCCAGCAGCTCACCGGGACTGAACCATGAGCAGTTCTTC.

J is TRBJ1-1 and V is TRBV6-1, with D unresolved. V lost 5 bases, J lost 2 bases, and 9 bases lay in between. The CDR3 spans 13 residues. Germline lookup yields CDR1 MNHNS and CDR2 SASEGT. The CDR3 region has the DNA TGTGCCAGCAGTTGGAGATCTAACACTGAAGCTTTCTTT. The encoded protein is CASSWRSNTEAFF.